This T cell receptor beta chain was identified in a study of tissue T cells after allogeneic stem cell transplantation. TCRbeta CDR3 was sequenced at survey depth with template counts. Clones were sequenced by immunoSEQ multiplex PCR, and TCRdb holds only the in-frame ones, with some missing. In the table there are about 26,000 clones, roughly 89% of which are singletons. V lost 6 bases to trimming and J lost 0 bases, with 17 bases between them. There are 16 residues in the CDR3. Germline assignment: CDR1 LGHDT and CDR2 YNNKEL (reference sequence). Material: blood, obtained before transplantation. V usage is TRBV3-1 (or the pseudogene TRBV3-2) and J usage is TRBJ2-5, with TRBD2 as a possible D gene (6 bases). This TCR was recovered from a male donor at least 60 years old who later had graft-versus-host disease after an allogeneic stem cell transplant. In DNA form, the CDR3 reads TGTGCCAGCAGGGCGCCCGGGAGAAGTAACCAAGAGACCCAGTACTTC. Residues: CASRAPGRSNQETQYF.